This T cell receptor (beta chain) is drawn from a study of blood T cell repertoires in COVID-19. How the authors handled the data: From reference gene primer amplification, estimates of nucleated cell counts were derived. Libraries were prepared by immunoSEQ multiplex PCR; TCRdb keeps only in-frame clonotypes and omits some of them. V and J calls and clone size follow that table, whereas D and trimming were derived from the DNA. The table shows approximately 670,000 clones, with 70% to 90% occurring only once. The CDR3 is made up of 13 amino acids. The trim removed 1 base at V and 6 bases at J, leaving 2 bases unmatched. Germline values: CDR1 LGHNT, CDR2 FRNRAP.

The receptor was derived from a woman aged 18-29 years with acute or convalescent COVID-19. This chain uses TRBV12-5 with TRBJ2-7; TRBD1 aligns across 8 bases. Sequencing input: peripheral blood. The CDR3 is CASGLGTGTEQYF. CDR3 nucleotide sequence: TGTGCTAGTGGTTTGGGGACAGGGACCGAGCAGTACTTC.